A single sample gave rise to the 6 T cell receptor beta chains below, sequenced in a study of CXCR3-negative and CXCR3-positive naive CD8 T cells. Points from the study as a whole: Relative to CXCR3-negative naive cells, CXCR3-positive naive cells had more hydrophobic TRB CDR3s.

Which antigens these TCRs recognize remains unknown. Preparation of TRB cDNA libraries relied on 5' RACE carrying UMI labels. Reprocessing the 5' RACE reads, TCRdb reports a single entry for every CDR3 protein and omits DNA. The table lists tens of thousands of distinct CDR3 sequences. Sequenced sample: naive CXCR3+ CD8+ T cells from blood. The subset here: CD45RO-CCR7+CD27+CD95- naive CD8+ T cells expressing CXCR3 (TNR3+). The source of these receptors is a human donor in good health. Some clones in this sample may be carry-over from other donors' samples.

The chain has TRBV7-9 and TRBJ2-2; as DNA is missing, the TRBD2 call by TCRdb cannot be tested. Germline V gives CDR1 SEHNR, CDR2 FQNEAQ (reference sequence). The CDR3 sequence is 16 residues long. This CDR3 is CASSFLAGDITGELFF.

The chain joins TRBV7-9 to TRBJ1-5; TCRdb's D call, TRBD1, is unchecked because there is no DNA. CDR3 length: 12 residues. Germline CDR1 and CDR2: SEHNR and FQNEAQ (reference sequence). CDR3 sequence: CASSPGAQPQHF. The variable domain in full, completed from reference TRBV7-9 and TRBJ1-5, reads DTGVSQNPRHKITKRGQNVTFRCDPISEHNRLYWYRQTLGQGPEFLTYFQNEAQLEKSRLLSDRFSAERPKGSFSTLEIQRTEQGDSAMYLCASSPGAQPQHFGDGTRLSIL.

The CDR3 loop reads CASSLTGVDNYGYTF. The chain combines TRBV5-1 with TRBJ1-2; the D gene TCRdb calls, TRBD1, cannot be checked with no DNA. Germline V gene data show CDR1 as SGHRS and CDR2 as YFSETQ. CDR3 length: 15 amino acids.

The V and J genes are TRBV12-5 and TRBJ2-2; the D call from TCRdb, TRBD2, cannot be confirmed without DNA. This CDR3 is 16 amino acids long. CDR1 and CDR2 (germline): LGHNT, FRNRAP. The CDR3 protein is CASGFSRELYTGELFF.

The V gene is TRBV28, the J gene TRBJ2-3; lacking DNA, the TRBD2 call made by TCRdb goes unchecked. The CDR3 is 15 residues long. CDR1 and CDR2 (germline): MDHEN, SYDVKM. The chain's CDR3 is CASSTGLASGDTQYF.

The chain combines TRBV27 with TRBJ2-1; TCRdb's D call of TRBD1 is untestable without DNA. Germline V lookup: CDR1 MNHEY, CDR2 SMNVEV (reference sequence). This CDR3 has 15 amino acids. The CDR3 sequence is CASSRGTGGLNEQFF.